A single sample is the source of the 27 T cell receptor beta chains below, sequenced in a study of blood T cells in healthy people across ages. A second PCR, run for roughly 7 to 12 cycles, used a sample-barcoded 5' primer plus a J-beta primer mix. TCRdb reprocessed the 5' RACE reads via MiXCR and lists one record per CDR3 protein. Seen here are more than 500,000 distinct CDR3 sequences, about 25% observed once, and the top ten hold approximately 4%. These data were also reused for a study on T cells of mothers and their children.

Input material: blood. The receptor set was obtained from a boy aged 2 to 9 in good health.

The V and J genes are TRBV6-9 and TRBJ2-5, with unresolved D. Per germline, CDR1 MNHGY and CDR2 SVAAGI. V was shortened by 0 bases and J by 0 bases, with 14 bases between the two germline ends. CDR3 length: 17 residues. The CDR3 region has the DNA TGTGCCAGCAGTTATTCGTCGAGAAGCGCCAACCAAGAGACCCAGTACTTC. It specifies CASSYSSRSANQETQYF.

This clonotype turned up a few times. The DNA of the CDR3 is TGTGCCAGCAGCAATAGTGGGAGCGGGAGGATCTACGAGCAGTACTTC. Translation gives CASSNSGSGRIYEQYF. The V gene is TRBV21-1, the J gene TRBJ2-7; TRBD2, the D gene given by the table, was not confirmed from the DNA. TRBV21-1 has pseudogene status. This CDR3 is built from 16 residues.

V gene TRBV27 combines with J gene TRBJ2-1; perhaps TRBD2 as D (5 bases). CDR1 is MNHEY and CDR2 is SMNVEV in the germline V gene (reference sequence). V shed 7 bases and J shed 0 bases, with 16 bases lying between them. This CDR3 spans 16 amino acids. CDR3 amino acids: CASTRGRTSSYNEQFF. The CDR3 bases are TGTGCCAGCACCCGAGGGCGGACGAGCTCCTACAATGAGCAGTTCTTC.

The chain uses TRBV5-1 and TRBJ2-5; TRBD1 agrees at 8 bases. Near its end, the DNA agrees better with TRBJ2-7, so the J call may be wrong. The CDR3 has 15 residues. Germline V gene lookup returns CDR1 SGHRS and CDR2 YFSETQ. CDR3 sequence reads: CASSSVTGELGEQYF. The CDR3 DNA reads TGCGCCAGCAGCTCGGTGACAGGGGAGTTGGGCGAGCAGTACTTC.

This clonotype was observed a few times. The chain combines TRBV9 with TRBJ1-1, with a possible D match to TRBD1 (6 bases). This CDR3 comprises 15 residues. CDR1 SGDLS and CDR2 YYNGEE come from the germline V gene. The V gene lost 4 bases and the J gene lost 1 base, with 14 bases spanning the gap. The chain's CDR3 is CASSSRDKGNTEAFF. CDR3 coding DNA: TGTGCCAGCAGCAGCCGGGACAAGGGGAACACTGAAGCTTTCTTT. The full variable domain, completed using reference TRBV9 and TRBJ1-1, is DSGVTQTPKHLITATGQRVTLRCSPRSGDLSVYWYQQSLDQGLQFLIQYYNGEERAKGNILERFSAQQFPDLHSELNLSSLELGDSALYFCASSSRDKGNTEAFFGQGTRLTVV.

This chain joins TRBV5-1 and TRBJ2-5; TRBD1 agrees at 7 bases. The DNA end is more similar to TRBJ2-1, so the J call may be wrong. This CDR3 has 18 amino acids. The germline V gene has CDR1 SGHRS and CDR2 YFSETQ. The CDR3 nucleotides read TGCGCCAGCAGCCCTTCACTACAGGGGATCCCCGTATACAATGAGCAGTTCTTC. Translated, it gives CASSPSLQGIPVYNEQFF.

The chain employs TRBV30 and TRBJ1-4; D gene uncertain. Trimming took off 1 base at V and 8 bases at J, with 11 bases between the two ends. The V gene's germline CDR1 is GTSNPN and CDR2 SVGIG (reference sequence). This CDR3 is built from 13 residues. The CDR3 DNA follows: TGTGCCTGGAGTGGGGAGGCCGGGGAAAAACTGTTTTTT. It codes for CAWSGEAGEKLFF.

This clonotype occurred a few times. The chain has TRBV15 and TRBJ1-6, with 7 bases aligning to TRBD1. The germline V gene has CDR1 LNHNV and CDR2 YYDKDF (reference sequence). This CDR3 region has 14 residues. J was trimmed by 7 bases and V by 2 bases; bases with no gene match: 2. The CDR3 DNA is TGTGCCACCAGCAGACAGACAGGGAATTCACCCCTCCACTTT. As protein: CATSRQTGNSPLHF.

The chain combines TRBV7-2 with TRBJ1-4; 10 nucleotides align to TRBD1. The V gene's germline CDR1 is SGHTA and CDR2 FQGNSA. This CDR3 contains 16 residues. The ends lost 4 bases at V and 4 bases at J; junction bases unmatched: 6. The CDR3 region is CASSSGTGVFNEKLFF. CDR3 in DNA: TGTGCCAGCAGCTCCGGGACAGGGGTGTTTAATGAAAAACTGTTTTTT. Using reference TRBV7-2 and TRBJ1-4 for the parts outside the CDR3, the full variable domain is GAGVSQSPSNKVTEKGKDVELRCDPISGHTALYWYRQSLGQGLEFLIYFQGNSAPDKSGLPSDRFSAERTGGSVSTLTIQRTQQEDSAVYLCASSSGTGVFNEKLFFGSGTQLSVL.

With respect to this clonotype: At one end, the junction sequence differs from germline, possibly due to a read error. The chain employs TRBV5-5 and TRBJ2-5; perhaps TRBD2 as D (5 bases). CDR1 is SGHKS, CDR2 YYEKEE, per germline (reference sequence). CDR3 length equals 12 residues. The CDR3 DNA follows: TGTGCCAGCAGCTTGTTGGGAGAGACCCAGCACTTC. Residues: CASSLLGETQHF. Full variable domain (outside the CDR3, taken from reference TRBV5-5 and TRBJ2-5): DAGVTQSPTHLIKTRGQQVTLRCSPISGHKSVSWYQQVLGQGPQFIFQYYEKEERGRGNFPDRFSARQFPNYSSELNVNALLLGDSALYLCASSLLGETQHFGPGTRLLVL.

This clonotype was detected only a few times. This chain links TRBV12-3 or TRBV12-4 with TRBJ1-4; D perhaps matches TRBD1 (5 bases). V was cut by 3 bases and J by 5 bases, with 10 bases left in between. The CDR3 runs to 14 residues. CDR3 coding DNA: TGTGCCAGCAGTTTCGGGACGGTGAATGAAAAACTGTTTTTT. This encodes CASSFGTVNEKLFF.

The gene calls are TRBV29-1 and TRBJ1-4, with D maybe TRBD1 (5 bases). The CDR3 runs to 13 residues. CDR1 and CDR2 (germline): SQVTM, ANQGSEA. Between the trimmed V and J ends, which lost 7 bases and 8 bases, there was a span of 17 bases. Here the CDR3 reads CSGTRALGEKLFF. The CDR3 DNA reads TGCAGCGGAACCAGGGCCCTAGGAGAAAAACTGTTTTTT.

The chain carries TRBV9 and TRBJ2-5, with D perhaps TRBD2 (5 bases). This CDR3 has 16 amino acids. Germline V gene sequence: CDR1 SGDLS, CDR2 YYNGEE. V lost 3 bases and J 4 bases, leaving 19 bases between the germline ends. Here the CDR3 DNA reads TGTGCCAGCAGCGGGCGGGCAACCCAAGGAGGAGAGACCCAGTACTTC. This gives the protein CASSGRATQGGETQYF.

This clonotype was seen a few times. DNA of the CDR3: TGTGCCAGCTACCCCGCGACAGACTATAATTCACCCCTCCACTTT. Its protein is CASYPATDYNSPLHF. The V call is TRBV6-6, the J call TRBJ1-6; D might be TRBD1 (5 bases). The V end was cut by 8 bases, the J end by 3 bases, with 14 bases between. From germline, CDR1 is MNHNY and CDR2 SVGAGI (reference sequence). The CDR3 is made up of 15 amino acids.

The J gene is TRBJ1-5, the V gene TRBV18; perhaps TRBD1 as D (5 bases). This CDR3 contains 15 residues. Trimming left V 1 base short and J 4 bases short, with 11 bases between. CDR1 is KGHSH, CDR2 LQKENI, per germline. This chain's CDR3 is CASSPQGLRNQPQHF. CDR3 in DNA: TGTGCCAGCTCACCACAGGGACTTAGGAATCAGCCCCAGCATTTT.

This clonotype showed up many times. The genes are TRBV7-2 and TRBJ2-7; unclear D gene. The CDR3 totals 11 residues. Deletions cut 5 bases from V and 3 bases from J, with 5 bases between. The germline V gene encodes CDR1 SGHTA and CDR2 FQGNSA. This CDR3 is CASSVHYEQYF. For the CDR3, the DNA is TGTGCCAGCAGCGTCCACTACGAGCAGTACTTC.

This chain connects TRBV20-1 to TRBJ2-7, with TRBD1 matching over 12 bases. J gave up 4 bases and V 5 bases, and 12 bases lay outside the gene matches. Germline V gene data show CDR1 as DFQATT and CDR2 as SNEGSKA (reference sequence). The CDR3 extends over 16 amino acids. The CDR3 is CSAGRDRGPGHYEQYF. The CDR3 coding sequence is TGCAGTGCTGGCCGGGACAGGGGGCCAGGTCATTACGAGCAGTACTTC.

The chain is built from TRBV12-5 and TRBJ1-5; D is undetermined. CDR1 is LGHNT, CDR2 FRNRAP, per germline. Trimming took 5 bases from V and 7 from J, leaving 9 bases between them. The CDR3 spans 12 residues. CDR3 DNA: TGTGCTAGTGGTCCCGATTGGCAGCCCCAGCATTTT. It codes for CASGPDWQPQHF.

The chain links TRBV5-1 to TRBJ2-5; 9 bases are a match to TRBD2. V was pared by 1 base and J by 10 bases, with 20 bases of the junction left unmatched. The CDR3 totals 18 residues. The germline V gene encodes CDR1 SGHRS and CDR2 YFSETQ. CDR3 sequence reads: CASSLSGSGGSTLVGQYF. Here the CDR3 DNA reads TGCGCCAGCAGCTTGTCGGGTAGCGGGGGTTCCACGTTGGTGGGCCAGTACTTC. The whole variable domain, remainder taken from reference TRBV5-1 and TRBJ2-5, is KAGVTQTPRYLIKTRGQQVTLSCSPISGHRSVSWYQQTPGQGLQFLFEYFSETQRNKGNFPGRFSGRQFSNSRSEMNVSTLELGDSALYLCASSLSGSGGSTLVGQYFGPGTRLLVL.

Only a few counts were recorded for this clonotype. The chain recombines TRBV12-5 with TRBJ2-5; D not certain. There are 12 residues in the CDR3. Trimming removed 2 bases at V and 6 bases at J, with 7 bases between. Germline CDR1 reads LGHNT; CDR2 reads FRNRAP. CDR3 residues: CASGLMGQTQYF. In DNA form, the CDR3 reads TGTGCTAGTGGTTTGATGGGCCAGACCCAGTACTTC.

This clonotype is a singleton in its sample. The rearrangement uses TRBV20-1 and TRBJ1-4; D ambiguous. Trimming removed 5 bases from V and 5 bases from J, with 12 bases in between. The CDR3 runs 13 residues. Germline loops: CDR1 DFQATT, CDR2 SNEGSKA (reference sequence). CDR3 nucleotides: TGCAGTGCTGTAGGGTCGGGCAATGAAAAACTGTTTTTT. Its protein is CSAVGSGNEKLFF.

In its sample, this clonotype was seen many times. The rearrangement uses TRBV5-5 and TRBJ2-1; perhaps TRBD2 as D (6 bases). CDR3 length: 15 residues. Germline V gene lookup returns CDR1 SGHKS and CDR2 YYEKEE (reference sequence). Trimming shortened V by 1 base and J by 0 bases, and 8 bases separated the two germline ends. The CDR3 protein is CASSLFGSSYNEQFF. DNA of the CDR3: TGTGCCAGCAGCTTGTTCGGGAGCTCCTACAATGAGCAGTTCTTC.

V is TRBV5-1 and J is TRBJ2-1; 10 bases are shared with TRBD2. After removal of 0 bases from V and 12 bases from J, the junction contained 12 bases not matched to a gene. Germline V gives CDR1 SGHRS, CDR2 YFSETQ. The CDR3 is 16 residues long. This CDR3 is CASSLARSGRALAQFF. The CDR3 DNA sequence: TGCGCCAGCAGCTTGGCCCGGAGCGGGAGGGCCCTCGCGCAGTTCTTC.

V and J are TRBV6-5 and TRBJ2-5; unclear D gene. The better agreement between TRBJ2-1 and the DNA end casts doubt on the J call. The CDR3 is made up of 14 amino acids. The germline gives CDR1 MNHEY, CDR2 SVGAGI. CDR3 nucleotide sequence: TGTGCCAGCAGTTACACTGAAGGACCTAATGAGCAGTTCTTC. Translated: CASSYTEGPNEQFF.

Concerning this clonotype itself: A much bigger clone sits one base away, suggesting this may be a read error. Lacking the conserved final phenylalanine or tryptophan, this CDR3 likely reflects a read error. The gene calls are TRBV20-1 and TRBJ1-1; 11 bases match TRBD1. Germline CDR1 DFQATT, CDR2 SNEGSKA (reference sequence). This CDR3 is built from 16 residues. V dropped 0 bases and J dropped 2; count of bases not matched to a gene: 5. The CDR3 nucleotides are TGCAGTGCTAGAGAATGGGGGACAGGGGGAAACACTGAAGCTTTCCTT. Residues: CSAREWGTGGNTEAFL.

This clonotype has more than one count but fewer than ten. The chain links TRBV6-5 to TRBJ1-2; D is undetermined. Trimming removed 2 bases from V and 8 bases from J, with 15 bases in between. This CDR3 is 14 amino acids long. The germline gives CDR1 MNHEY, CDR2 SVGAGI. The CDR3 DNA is TGTGCCAGCAGTTACGGGGTGGTGGATGGAGGCTACACCTTC. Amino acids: CASSYGVVDGGYTF.

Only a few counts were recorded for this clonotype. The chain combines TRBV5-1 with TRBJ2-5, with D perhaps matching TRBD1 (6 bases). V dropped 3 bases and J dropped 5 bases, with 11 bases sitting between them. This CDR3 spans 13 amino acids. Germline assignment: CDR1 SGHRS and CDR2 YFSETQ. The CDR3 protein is CASSWGLWETQYF. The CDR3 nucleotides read TGCGCCAGCAGCTGGGGGCTTTGGGAGACCCAGTACTTC.